Shown below are 28 T cell receptor beta chains from a single sample sequenced in a study of shared clonotypes between healthy human individuals. Here immunoSEQ multiplex PCR was the method, and the copy in TCRdb shows in-frame clones only, minus some. Of about 750,000 clones in the sample, nearly 95% were seen once. Positive CCR7 selection of CD45RO-negative cells yielded the naive CD8 cells, and terminally differentiated effector memory CD45RA+ cells were excluded. The sequenced sample consisted of naive CD8+ T cells sorted from blood. These TCRs come from a man aged 25 to 45 in good health.

V is TRBV6-5 and J is TRBJ1-5; 7 bases fit TRBD1. Germline-derived CDR1 and CDR2 are MNHEY and SVGAGI. CDR3 length: 15 residues. The trim removed 5 bases at V and 2 bases at J, leaving 6 bases unmatched. The CDR3 protein is CASSPQGEGNQPQHF. In DNA, the CDR3 is TGTGCCAGCAGTCCCCAGGGGGAAGGCAATCAGCCCCAGCATTTT.

The CDR3 DNA sequence: TGCGCCAGCAGCCAAGATCTGAATTGGGTCCAAGCCAATCAGCCCCAGCATTTT. Translating gives CASSQDLNWVQANQPQHF. The chain uses TRBV4-3 and TRBJ1-5; no clear D gene. This CDR3 comprises 18 residues. Trimming removed 0 bases from V and 3 bases from J, with 18 bases in between. CDR1 is LGHNA and CDR2 is YSLEER in the germline V gene.

V and J are TRBV7-2 and TRBJ2-1; no clear D. CDR3 length equals 16 residues. CDR1 SGHTA and CDR2 FQGNSA come from the germline V gene. V lost 6 bases and J lost 0, with 15 bases in between. The CDR3 nucleotides read TGTGCCAGCAGTCCACACGGACGGACCTCCTACAATGAGCAGTTCTTC. It specifies CASSPHGRTSYNEQFF.

The V call is TRBV7-8, the J call TRBJ1-5; D is possibly TRBD1 (5 bases). Trimming stripped 0 bases from V and 0 bases from J, with 12 bases between. CDR3 length equals 17 residues. Germline V gene data show CDR1 as SGHVS and CDR2 as FQNEAQ. The CDR3 here is CASSLANLGVSNQPQHF. CDR3 coding DNA: TGTGCCAGCAGCTTAGCTAATTTGGGGGTTAGCAATCAGCCCCAGCATTTT.

This clone was seen only a few times. The genes are TRBV28 and TRBJ2-1, with 13 bases that match TRBD2. CDR1 is MDHEN, CDR2 SYDVKM, per germline. This CDR3 is 16 amino acids long. Losses at the gene ends were 6 bases for V and 5 bases for J; bases not matched to a gene: 7. The CDR3 spells CASSPTSGRKNNEQFF. The CDR3 DNA reads TGTGCCAGCAGCCCGACTAGCGGGAGGAAGAACAATGAGCAGTTCTTC.

This chain uses TRBV18 with TRBJ2-1; possible D gene TRBD2, 6 bases. CDR3 length: 18 amino acids. In germline, CDR1 is KGHSH, CDR2 LQKENI. Deletions cut 0 bases from V and 3 bases from J, with 18 bases between. As DNA, the CDR3 is TGTGCCAGCTCACCACCGGGAGGAGTTGTGGGGCTCTACAATGAGCAGTTCTTC. Protein sequence: CASSPPGGVVGLYNEQFF.

This clone was detected only a few times. The CDR3 region has the DNA TGTGCCACCACAGGGGACGTTATAGGCTACACCTTC. Translating it yields CATTGDVIGYTF. The rearrangement links TRBV25-1 to TRBJ1-2; TRBD1 matches 7 bases. V lost 10 bases to trimming and J lost 8 bases; unmatched junction nucleotides: 10. This CDR3 spans 12 amino acids. Germline V gene lookup returns CDR1 MGHDK and CDR2 SYGVNS.

The chain couples TRBV13 to TRBJ2-7, with TRBD1 matching 10 bases. The junction had 6 bases not matched to a gene; V was cut back by 4 bases and J by 3 bases. Germline-derived CDR1 and CDR2 are PRHDT and FYEKMQ (reference sequence). CDR3 length: 15 amino acids. CDR3 amino acids: CASSSGTGDGYEQYF. CDR3 coding DNA: TGTGCCAGCAGCTCCGGGACAGGGGATGGCTACGAGCAGTACTTC.

The chain combines TRBV7-8 with TRBJ2-7, with D perhaps TRBD2 (6 bases). Trimming cost V 1 base and J 3 bases, with 10 bases left between them. The CDR3 runs to 14 residues. The V gene's germline CDR1 is SGHVS and CDR2 FQNEAQ. The CDR3 here is CASSLDGGYYEQYF. CDR3 coding DNA: TGTGCCAGCAGCTTAGACGGGGGTTACTACGAGCAGTACTTC.

The rearrangement uses TRBV27 and TRBJ2-3, with unresolved D. This CDR3 has 15 amino acids. The V end lost 0 bases, the J end lost 2 bases, and 9 bases lay between the germline ends. Germline V CDR1 and CDR2: MNHEY, SMNVEV (reference sequence). The CDR3 sequence is CASSLSKHHTDTQYF. The CDR3 region has the DNA TGTGCCAGCAGTTTATCGAAGCATCACACAGATACGCAGTATTTT.

The chain is built from TRBV7-8 and TRBJ1-3; 7 bases match TRBD1. Germline V gene lookup returns CDR1 SGHVS and CDR2 FQNEAQ. Germline trimming cut 3 bases from V and 4 bases from J; bases unmatched to any gene: 3. The CDR3 has 14 amino acids. The chain's CDR3 is CASSFTGDGNTIYF. DNA for the CDR3: TGTGCCAGCAGCTTCACAGGGGACGGAAACACCATATATTTT.

A note on this clone: The sample has other DNA sequences that encode this CDR3 too. The chain carries TRBV5-1 and TRBJ2-1, with 10 bases identical to TRBD2. V shed 2 bases, J shed 3 bases, and the junction held 2 bases outside the gene matches. The CDR3 runs 15 residues. Germline assignment: CDR1 SGHRS and CDR2 YFSETQ. The CDR3 is CASSLGTSDYNEQFF. The CDR3 DNA is TGCGCCAGCAGCTTAGGGACTAGCGACTACAATGAGCAGTTCTTC.

The chain has TRBV7-9 and TRBJ2-7; D uncertain. The V end lost 6 bases, the J end lost 3 bases, and 21 bases lay between the germline ends. The CDR3 consists of 16 residues. The germline gives CDR1 SEHNR, CDR2 FQNEAQ (reference sequence). In nucleotides, the CDR3 is TGTGCCAGCAGTCCTGGAGACCGGGCTTTGCTCTACGAGCAGTACTTC. Translated: CASSPGDRALLYEQYF.

V is TRBV15 and J is TRBJ1-5; 7 bases are a match to TRBD1. Germline trimming cut 8 bases from V and 3 bases from J; bases unmatched to any gene: 7. Germline loops: CDR1 LNHNV, CDR2 YYDKDF (reference sequence). The CDR3 has 14 residues. CDR3 in DNA: TGTGCCACCGGCCGGGACAGCTACAATCAGCCCCAGCATTTT. Translating gives CATGRDSYNQPQHF.

The rearrangement joins TRBV19 to TRBJ2-7; D is unclear. The V gene lost 5 bases and the J gene lost 6 bases, with 11 bases spanning the gap. Looked up from germline, CDR1 is LNHDA and CDR2 is SQIVND (reference sequence). The CDR3 extends over 12 amino acids. This CDR3 is CASSLNSGEQYF. CDR3 sequence (DNA): TGTGCCAGTAGTTTGAACAGTGGCGAGCAGTACTTC.

The chain joins TRBV4-1 to TRBJ2-7; TRBD1 might be the D (5 bases). The V end was cut by 0 bases, the J end by 6 bases, with 15 bases between. This CDR3 is 15 amino acids long. CDR1 is MGHRA, CDR2 YSYEKL, per germline. CDR3 region: CASSQESTDSGEQYF. CDR3 coding DNA: TGCGCCAGCAGCCAAGAATCGACAGATTCAGGCGAGCAGTACTTC.

The chain is built from TRBV9 and TRBJ2-5; weak D call: TRBD2 (5 bases). The CDR3 covers 14 residues. V lost 4 bases and J 4 bases, leaving 14 bases between the germline ends. Germline CDR1 is SGDLS and CDR2 is YYNGEE. In DNA form, the CDR3 reads TGTGCCAGCAGCACCACTCAGGAGGTAGAGACCCAGTACTTC. It specifies CASSTTQEVETQYF.

This sequence joins TRBV6-5 and TRBJ2-7; weak D call: TRBD2 (6 bases). The ends were cut back, 2 bases at V and 10 bases at J, with 18 bases in the middle. The CDR3 consists of 14 residues. Germline V CDR1 and CDR2: MNHEY, SVGAGI. The CDR3 DNA sequence: TGTGCCAGCAGTTACAGGGGAGGTCGGCGGCCCCAGTACTTC. It translates to CASSYRGGRRPQYF.

The gene calls are TRBV27 and TRBJ2-1; 9 positions match TRBD1. The V gene end was trimmed by 5 bases and the J gene end by 12 bases; junction bases not matched to a gene: 8. Germline CDR1 MNHEY, CDR2 SMNVEV (reference sequence). The CDR3 length is 13 residues. Here the CDR3 reads CASSITGGARQFF. The CDR3 DNA follows: TGTGCCAGCAGTATTACAGGGGGCGCCCGGCAGTTCTTC.

A single count supports this clone. This sequence joins TRBV4-1 and TRBJ2-5; perhaps TRBD1 as D (5 bases). Germline V gives CDR1 MGHRA, CDR2 YSYEKL. The CDR3 sequence is 15 residues long. V gave up 0 bases and J gave up 2 bases, with 10 bases separating them. The CDR3 DNA sequence: TGCGCCAGCAGCCAAGATGATGGGGCACAAGAGACCCAGTACTTC. It encodes CASSQDDGAQETQYF.

This clone was picked up a small number of times. This chain connects TRBV6-6 to TRBJ2-7, with D perhaps assigned TRBD1 or TRBD2 (5 bases each). The CDR3 runs 12 residues. Between the trimmed V and J ends, which lost 6 bases and 5 bases, there was a span of 11 bases. CDR1 is MNHNY, CDR2 SVGAGI, per germline (reference sequence). CDR3 amino acids: CASSLRGDEQYF. In DNA form, the CDR3 reads TGTGCCAGCAGCCTCAGAGGGGACGAGCAGTACTTC.

In DNA, the CDR3 is TGTGCCAGCAGGTATCTAGCGGAACCCCTACCCAAAAACATTCAGTACTTC. Translating it yields CASRYLAEPLPKNIQYF. The chain links TRBV2 to TRBJ2-4; 7 positions match TRBD2. The CDR3 is 17 amino acids. V lost 6 bases and J lost 2; bases outside the gene matches: 13. Germline CDR1 is SNHLY and CDR2 is FYNNEI.

The V and J genes are TRBV27 and TRBJ2-2; D possibly matches TRBD1 or TRBD2 (5 bases each). The CDR3 is 14 amino acids. Germline V gene sequence: CDR1 MNHEY, CDR2 SMNVEV (reference sequence). V was pared by 9 bases and J by 5 bases, with 16 bases between. The CDR3 region is CASQPGTRTGELFF. The CDR3 DNA reads as TGTGCCAGTCAACCGGGGACCCGAACCGGGGAGCTGTTTTTT.

The rearrangement links TRBV9 to TRBJ2-3; 7 bases agree with TRBD2. The CDR3 contains 15 residues. Trimming took 3 bases from V and 1 from J; bases not matched to a gene: 5. CDR1 SGDLS and CDR2 YYNGEE come from the germline V gene. CDR3 bases: TGTGCCAGCAGCGCGAGCGGGATTCGCACAGATACGCAGTATTTT. This codes for CASSASGIRTDTQYF.

The rearrangement links TRBV19 to TRBJ2-5; D gene unclear. The CDR3 covers 14 residues. Per the germline V gene, CDR1 is LNHDA and CDR2 is SQIVND (reference sequence). The germline V and J ends were trimmed by 5 bases and 2 bases, with 12 bases remaining between them. The chain's CDR3 is CASSLFSRQETQYF. CDR3 nucleotides: TGTGCCAGTAGTTTGTTTTCGAGGCAAGAGACCCAGTACTTC.

This clone was detected only once. The chain recombines TRBV2 with TRBJ2-7; D is ambiguous. The CDR3 loop spans 10 amino acids. The V end was cut by 8 bases, the J end by 5 bases, with 7 bases between. Looked up from germline, CDR1 is SNHLY and CDR2 is FYNNEI. The CDR3 region is CASGPNEQYF. CDR3 nucleotides: TGTGCCAGCGGTCCTAACGAGCAGTACTTC.

The chain is built from TRBV7-9 and TRBJ2-1, with D possibly called TRBD1 or TRBD2 (5 bases each). This CDR3 is 16 amino acids long. V lost 5 bases, J lost 2 bases, and 16 bases lay in between. CDR1 and CDR2 from the germline V gene are SEHNR and FQNEAQ (reference sequence). CDR3 sequence reads: CASSRAGTGPYNEQFF. The CDR3 DNA is TGTGCCAGCAGCAGGGCCGGGACCGGGCCCTACAATGAGCAGTTCTTC. Filled out from reference TRBV7-9 and TRBJ2-1, the complete variable domain reads DTGVSQNPRHKITKRGQNVTFRCDPISEHNRLYWYRQTLGQGPEFLTYFQNEAQLEKSRLLSDRFSAERPKGSFSTLEIQRTEQGDSAMYLCASSRAGTGPYNEQFFGPGTRLTVL.

The chain carries TRBV2 and TRBJ2-7; D uncertain. Trimming removed 11 bases from V and 3 bases from J, with 20 bases in between. CDR1 is SNHLY, CDR2 FYNNEI, per germline. The CDR3 is 14 amino acids. CDR3 in amino acids: CAGCLAGPNYEQYF. CDR3 coding DNA: TGTGCCGGATGTCTCGCCGGTCCGAACTACGAGCAGTACTTC. Filled out from reference TRBV2 and TRBJ2-7, the complete variable domain reads EPEVTQTPSHQVTQMGQEVILRCVPISNHLYFYWYRQILGQKVEFLVSFYNNEISEKSEIFDDQFSVERPDGSNFTLKIRSTKLEDSAMYFCAGCLAGPNYEQYFGPGTRLTVT.